This is a list of T cell receptor beta chains from one sample in a study of human T cells and chemical hapten exposure. From the RACE reads, TCRdb called clonotypes with MiXCR, one entry per CDR3 protein. The sample carries around 45,000 distinct CDR3 sequences, around 3.6% recorded once. Input material: whole blood. These receptors were obtained from a human donor in good health. Some clones in this sample may be carry-over from other donors' samples. Each CDR3 is given with its conserved first and last residue. D genes are given only for firm matches. Only part of the rows carry a size: once, few, many, or a class if the clone is expanded.

TRBV13	-	few	TRBJ2-5	CASSPRGAQETQYF	TGTGCCAGCAGCCCGAGGGGGGCACAAGAGACCCAGTACTTC
TRBV29-1	-	many	TRBJ1-1	CSADRAANTEAFF	TGCAGCGCCGATAGGGCGGCCAACACTGAAGCTTTCTTT
TRBV12-3/TRBV12-4	-	many	TRBJ2-7	CASSPRSYEQYF	TGTGCCAGCAGTCCGAGGTCCTACGAGCAGTACTTC
TRBV25-1	TRBD1	-	TRBJ1-1	CASTGQVRGSATEAFF	TGTGCCAGCACGGGACAGGTCCGGGGGTCGGCGACTGAAGCTTTCTTT
TRBV6-5	TRBD1	-	TRBJ1-3	CASSYWAGGDTIYF	TGTGCCAGCAGTTACTGGGCAGGGGGGGACACCATATATTTT
TRBV19	-	medium-sized	TRBJ2-5	CASSPGHGETQYF	TGTGCCAGTAGTCCGGGACACGGAGAGACCCAGTACTTC
TRBV27	-	many	TRBJ2-3	CASSLRSDTQYF	TGTGCCAGCAGTTTAAGGTCAGATACGCAGTATTTT
TRBV10-3	-	-	TRBJ1-2	CAISGPRAYGYTF	TGTGCCATCAGTGGGCCCAGGGCGTATGGCTACACCTTC
TRBV25-1	TRBD2	few	TRBJ2-3	CASSDNSAGPSTDTQYF	TGTGCCAGCAGTGACAATTCAGCGGGACCCTCCACAGATACGCAGTATTTT
TRBV11-2	-	-	TRBJ1-2	CASYHLHEANYGYTF	TGTGCCTCCTACCACCTACATGAAGCTAACTATGGCTACACCTTC
TRBV19	-	-	TRBJ1-5	CASSMSGPFYSNQPQHF	TGTGCCAGTAGTATGTCCGGTCCCTTTTATAGCAATCAGCCCCAGCATTTT
TRBV29-1	-	many	TRBJ2-3	CSELSGTTDTQYF	TGCAGCGAGCTATCAGGGACCACAGATACGCAGTATTTT
TRBV12-3/TRBV12-4	-	-	TRBJ2-3	CASSFGAQGIYTQYF	TGTGCCAGCAGTTTCGGCGCCCAGGGAATATATACGCAGTATTTT
TRBV28	TRBD1	many	TRBJ1-5	CASRKGQGGQPQHF	TGTGCCAGCAGAAAGGGACAGGGGGGACAGCCCCAGCATTTT
TRBV5-1	-	few	TRBJ1-2	CASSLQAALNYGYTF	TGCGCCAGCAGCTTGCAGGCAGCGCTTAACTATGGCTACACCTTC
TRBV20-1	TRBD2	-	TRBJ2-1	CSARDSPAGSYNEQFF	TGCAGTGCTAGAGATTCCCCAGCGGGGTCCTACAATGAGCAGTTCTTC